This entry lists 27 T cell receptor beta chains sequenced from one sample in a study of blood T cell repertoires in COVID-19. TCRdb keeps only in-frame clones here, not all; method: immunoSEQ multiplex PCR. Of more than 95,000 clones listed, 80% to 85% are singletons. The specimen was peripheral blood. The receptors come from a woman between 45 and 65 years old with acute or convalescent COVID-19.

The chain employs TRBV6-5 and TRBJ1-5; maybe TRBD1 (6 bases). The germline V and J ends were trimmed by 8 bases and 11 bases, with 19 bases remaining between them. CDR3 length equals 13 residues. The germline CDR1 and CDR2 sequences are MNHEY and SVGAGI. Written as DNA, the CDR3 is TGTGCCAGCCAGACAGGTTTCCAGGGGACCCAGCATTTT. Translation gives CASQTGFQGTQHF.

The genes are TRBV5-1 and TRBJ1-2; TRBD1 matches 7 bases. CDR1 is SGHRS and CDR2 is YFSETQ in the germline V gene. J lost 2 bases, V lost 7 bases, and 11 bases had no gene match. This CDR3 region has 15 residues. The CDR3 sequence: CASGSRTGPNYGYTF. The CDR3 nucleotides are TGCGCCAGCGGCTCGCGGACAGGACCCAACTATGGCTACACCTTC.

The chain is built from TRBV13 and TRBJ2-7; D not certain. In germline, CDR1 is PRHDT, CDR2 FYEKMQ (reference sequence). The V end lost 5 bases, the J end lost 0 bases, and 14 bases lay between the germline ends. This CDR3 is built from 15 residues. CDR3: CASSETDGYSYEQYF. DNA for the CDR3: TGTGCCAGCAGCGAAACAGACGGATACTCCTACGAGCAGTACTTC.

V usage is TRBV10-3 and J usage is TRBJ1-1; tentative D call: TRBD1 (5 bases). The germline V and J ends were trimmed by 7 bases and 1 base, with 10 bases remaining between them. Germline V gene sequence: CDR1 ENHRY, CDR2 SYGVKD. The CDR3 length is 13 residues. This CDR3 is CAIKLGGNTEAFF. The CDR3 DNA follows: TGTGCCATCAAACTGGGGGGGAACACTGAAGCTTTCTTT.

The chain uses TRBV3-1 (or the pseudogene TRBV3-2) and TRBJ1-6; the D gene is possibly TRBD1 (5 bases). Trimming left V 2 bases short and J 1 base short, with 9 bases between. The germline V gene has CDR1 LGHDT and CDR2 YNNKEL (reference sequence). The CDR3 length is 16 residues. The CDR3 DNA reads TGTGCCAGCAGCCAACATAAGGGGTCCTATAATTCACCCCTCCACTTT. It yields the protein CASSQHKGSYNSPLHF.

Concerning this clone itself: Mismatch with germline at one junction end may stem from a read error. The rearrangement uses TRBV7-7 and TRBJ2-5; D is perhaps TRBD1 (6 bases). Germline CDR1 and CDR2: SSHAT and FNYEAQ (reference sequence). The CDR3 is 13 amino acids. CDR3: CASNQQGQETQYF. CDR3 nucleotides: TGTGCTAGCAACCAACAGGGCCAAGAGACCCAGTACTTC.

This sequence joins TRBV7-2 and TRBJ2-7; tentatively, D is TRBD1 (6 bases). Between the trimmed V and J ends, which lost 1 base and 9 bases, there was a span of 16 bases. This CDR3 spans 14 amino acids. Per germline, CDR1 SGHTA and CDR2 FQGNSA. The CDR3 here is CASSLGGLELVQYF. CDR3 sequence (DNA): TGTGCCAGCAGCTTAGGGGGGCTAGAGCTCGTGCAGTACTTC.

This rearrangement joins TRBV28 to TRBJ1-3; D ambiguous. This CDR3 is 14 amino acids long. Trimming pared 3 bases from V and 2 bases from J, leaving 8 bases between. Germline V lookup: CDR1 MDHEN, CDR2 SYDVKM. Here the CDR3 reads CASSFETAGNTIYF. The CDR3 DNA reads TGTGCCAGCAGTTTCGAAACAGCTGGAAACACCATATATTTT.

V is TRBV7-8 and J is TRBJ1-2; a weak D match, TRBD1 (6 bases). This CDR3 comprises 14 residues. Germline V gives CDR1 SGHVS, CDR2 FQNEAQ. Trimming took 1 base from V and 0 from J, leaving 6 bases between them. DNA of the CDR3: TGTGCCAGCAGCTTAGGGACAGCTAACTATGGCTACACCTTC. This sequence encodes CASSLGTANYGYTF.

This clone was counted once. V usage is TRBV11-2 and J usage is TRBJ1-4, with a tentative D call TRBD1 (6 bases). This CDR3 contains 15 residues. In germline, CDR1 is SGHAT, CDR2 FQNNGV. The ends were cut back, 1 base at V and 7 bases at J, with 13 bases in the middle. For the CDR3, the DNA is TGTGCCAGCAGCTTAGCGGCAGGGGTGGGTGAAAAACTGTTTTTT. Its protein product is CASSLAAGVGEKLFF. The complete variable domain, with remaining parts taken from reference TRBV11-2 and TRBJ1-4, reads EAGVAQSPRYKIIEKRQSVAFWCNPISGHATLYWYQQILGQGPKLLIQFQNNGVVDDSQLPKDRFSAERLKGVDSTLKIQPAKLEDSAVYLCASSLAAGVGEKLFFGSGTQLSVL.

This chain's CDR3 is CASSTIRDRGFYEQYF. DNA of the CDR3: TGTGCCAGCAGTACCATCCGGGACAGGGGGTTTTACGAGCAGTACTTC. The chain links TRBV11-2 to TRBJ2-7, with 11 bases aligning to TRBD1. Germline loops: CDR1 SGHAT, CDR2 FQNNGV. CDR3 length equals 16 residues. The junction had 11 bases not matched to a gene; V was cut back by 6 bases and J by 4 bases.

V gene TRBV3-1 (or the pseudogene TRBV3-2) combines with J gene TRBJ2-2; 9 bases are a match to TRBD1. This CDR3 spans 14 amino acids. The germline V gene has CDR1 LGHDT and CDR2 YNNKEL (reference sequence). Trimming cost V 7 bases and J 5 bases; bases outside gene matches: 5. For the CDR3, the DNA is TGTGCCAGCAAACAGGGGGCGCCGACCGGGGAGCTGTTTTTT. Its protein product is CASKQGAPTGELFF.

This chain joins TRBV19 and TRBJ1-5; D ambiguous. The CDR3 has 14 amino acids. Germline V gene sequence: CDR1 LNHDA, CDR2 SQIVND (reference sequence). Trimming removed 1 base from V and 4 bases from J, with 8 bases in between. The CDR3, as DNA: TGTGCCAGTAGTATAGGGCAGGCGAATCAGCCCCAGCATTTT. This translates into CASSIGQANQPQHF.

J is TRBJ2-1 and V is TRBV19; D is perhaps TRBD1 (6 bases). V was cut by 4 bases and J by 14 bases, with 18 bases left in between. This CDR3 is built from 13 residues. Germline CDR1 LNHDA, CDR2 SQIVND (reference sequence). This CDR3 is CASSTNPQTGKFF. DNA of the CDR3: TGTGCCAGTAGTACCAACCCACAGACAGGAAAGTTCTTC.

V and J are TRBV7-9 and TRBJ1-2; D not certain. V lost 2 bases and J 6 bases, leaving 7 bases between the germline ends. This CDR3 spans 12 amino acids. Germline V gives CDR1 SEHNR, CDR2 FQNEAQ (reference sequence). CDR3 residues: CASSLPGDGYTF. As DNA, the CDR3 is TGTGCCAGCAGCTTACCGGGAGATGGCTACACCTTC. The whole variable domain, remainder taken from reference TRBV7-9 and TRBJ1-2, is DTGVSQNPRHKITKRGQNVTFRCDPISEHNRLYWYRQTLGQGPEFLTYFQNEAQLEKSRLLSDRFSAERPKGSFSTLEIQRTEQGDSAMYLCASSLPGDGYTFGSGTRLTVV.

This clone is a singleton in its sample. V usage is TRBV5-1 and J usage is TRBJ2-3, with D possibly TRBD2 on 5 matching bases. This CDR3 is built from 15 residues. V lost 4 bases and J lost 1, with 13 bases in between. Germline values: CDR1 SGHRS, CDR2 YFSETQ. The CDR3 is CASSPIWGGTDTQYF. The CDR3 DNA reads TGCGCCAGCAGCCCGATTTGGGGAGGCACAGATACGCAGTATTTT.

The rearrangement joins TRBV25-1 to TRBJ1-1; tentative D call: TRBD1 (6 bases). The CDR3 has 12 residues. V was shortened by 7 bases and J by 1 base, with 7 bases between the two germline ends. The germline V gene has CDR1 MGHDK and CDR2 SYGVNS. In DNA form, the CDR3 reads TGTGCCAGCACACAGGGGAACACTGAAGCTTTCTTT. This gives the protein CASTQGNTEAFF.

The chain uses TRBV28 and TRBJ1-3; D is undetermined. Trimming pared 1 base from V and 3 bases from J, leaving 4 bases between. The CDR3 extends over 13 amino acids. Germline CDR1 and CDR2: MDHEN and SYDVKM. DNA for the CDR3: TGTGCCAGCAGTTTATACGGTGGAAACACCATATATTTT. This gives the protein CASSLYGGNTIYF.

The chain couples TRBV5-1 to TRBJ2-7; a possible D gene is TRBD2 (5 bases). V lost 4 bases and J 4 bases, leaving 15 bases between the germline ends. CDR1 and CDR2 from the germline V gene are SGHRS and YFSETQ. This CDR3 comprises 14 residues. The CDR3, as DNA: TGCGCCAGCAGCCCGCCGGGATCCGATTACGAGCAGTACTTC. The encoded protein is CASSPPGSDYEQYF.

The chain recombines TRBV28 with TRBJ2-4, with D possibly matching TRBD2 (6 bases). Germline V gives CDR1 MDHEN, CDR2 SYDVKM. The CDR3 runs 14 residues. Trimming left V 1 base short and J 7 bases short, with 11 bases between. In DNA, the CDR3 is TGTGCCAGCAGTTTATCTAGCGTTGGGAACATTCAGTACTTC. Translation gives CASSLSSVGNIQYF.

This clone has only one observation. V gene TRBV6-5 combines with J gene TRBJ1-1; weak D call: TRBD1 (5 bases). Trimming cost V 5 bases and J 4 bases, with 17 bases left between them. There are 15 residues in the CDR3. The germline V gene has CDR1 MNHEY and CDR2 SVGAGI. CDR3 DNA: TGTGCCAGCAGTACGGTGGGGCGGGGGAGCACTGAAGCTTTCTTT. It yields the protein CASSTVGRGSTEAFF.

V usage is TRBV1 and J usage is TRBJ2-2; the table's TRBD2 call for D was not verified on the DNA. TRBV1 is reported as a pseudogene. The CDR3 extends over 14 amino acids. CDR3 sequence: CTSSQDPSCGELFF. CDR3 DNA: TGCACCAGCAGCCAAGATCCTTCCTGCGGGGAGCTGTTTTTT.

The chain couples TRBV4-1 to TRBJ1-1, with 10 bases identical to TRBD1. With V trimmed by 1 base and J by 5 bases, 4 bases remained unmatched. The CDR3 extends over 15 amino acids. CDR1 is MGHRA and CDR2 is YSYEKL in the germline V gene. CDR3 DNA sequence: TGCGCCAGCAGCCAAGGACAGGGGGCCGTGACTGAAGCTTTCTTT. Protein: CASSQGQGAVTEAFF.

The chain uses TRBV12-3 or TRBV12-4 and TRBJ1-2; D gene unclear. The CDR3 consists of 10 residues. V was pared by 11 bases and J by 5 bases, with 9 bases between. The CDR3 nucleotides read TGTGCCGCCGGGTCGTATGGCTACACCTTC. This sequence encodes CAAGSYGYTF.

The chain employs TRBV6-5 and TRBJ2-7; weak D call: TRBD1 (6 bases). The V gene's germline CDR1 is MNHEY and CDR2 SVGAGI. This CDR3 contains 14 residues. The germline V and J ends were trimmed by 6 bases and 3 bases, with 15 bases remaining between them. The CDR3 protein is CASRNRGGYYEQYF. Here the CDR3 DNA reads TGTGCCAGCAGGAACCGAGGGGGATACTACGAGCAGTACTTC.

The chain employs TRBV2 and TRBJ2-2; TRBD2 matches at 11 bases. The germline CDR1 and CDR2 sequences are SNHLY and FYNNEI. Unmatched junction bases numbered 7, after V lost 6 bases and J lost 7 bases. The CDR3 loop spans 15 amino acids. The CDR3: CASRPTSGRSGELFF. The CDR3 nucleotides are TGTGCCAGCAGACCAACTAGCGGGAGAAGCGGGGAGCTGTTTTTT. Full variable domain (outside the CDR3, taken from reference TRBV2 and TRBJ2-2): EPEVTQTPSHQVTQMGQEVILRCVPISNHLYFYWYRQILGQKVEFLVSFYNNEISEKSEIFDDQFSVERPDGSNFTLKIRSTKLEDSAMYFCASRPTSGRSGELFFGEGSRLTVL.

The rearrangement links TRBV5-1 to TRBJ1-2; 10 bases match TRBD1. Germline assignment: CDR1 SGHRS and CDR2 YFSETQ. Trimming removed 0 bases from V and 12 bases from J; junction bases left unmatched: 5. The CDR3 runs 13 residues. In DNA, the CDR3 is TGCGCCAGCAGCTTGGCCAGCGGACAGGGGGACACCTTC. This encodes CASSLASGQGDTF. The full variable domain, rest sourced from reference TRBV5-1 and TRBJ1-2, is KAGVTQTPRYLIKTRGQQVTLSCSPISGHRSVSWYQQTPGQGLQFLFEYFSETQRNKGNFPGRFSGRQFSNSRSEMNVSTLELGDSALYLCASSLASGQGDTFGSGTRLTVV.